This T cell receptor (beta chain) comes out of a study of blood T cell repertoires in COVID-19. This clone appeared once. This CDR3 is built from 13 residues. The germline V gene has CDR1 KGHSH and CDR2 LQKENI. The germline V and J ends were trimmed by 6 bases and 1 base, with 9 bases remaining between them. Original methodology: The authors estimated nucleated cell counts from reference gene primer amplification. The repertoire was sequenced with immunoSEQ multiplex PCR; TCRdb's copy has only in-frame clones and lacks some. V and J calls and clone size are given by that table; D and trimming were obtained from the DNA. The sample lists under 20,000 clones, approximately 88% occurring once.

The sample comprised peripheral blood. The rearrangement joins TRBV18 to TRBJ1-2; D gene uncertain. The clonotype was recovered from a human donor in a cohort sampled during active COVID-19. The donor label of this sample is uncertain. The CDR3 DNA is TGTGCCAGCTCGCTACAGAATAACTATGGCTACACCTTC. This encodes CASSLQNNYGYTF.